A single sample is the source of the 11 T cell receptor beta chains below, sequenced in a study of CD8 T cells in ankylosing spondylitis. Study results and limitations: Among TCR beta sequences, a motif of eight highly homologous variants appeared characteristic of ankylosing spondylitis blood.

These receptors' targets are unknown. TCRdb recomputed calls from the 5' RACE reads with MiXCR, one row per CDR3 protein. The table has 400,000 to 450,000 distinct CDR3 sequences, roughly 18% seen once. Sequencing used blood, either unsorted or a sorted T cell fraction (not recorded which). All receptors derive from a male donor with ankylosing spondylitis.

The rearrangement uses TRBV5-1 and TRBJ2-7; 10 bases fit TRBD2. The CDR3 consists of 16 residues. From germline, CDR1 is SGHRS and CDR2 YFSETQ. With 0 bases clipped from V and 0 bases from J, the junction kept 3 bases outside the gene matches. This chain's CDR3 is CASSLASGGLSYEQYF. The CDR3 DNA is TGCGCCAGCAGCTTGGCTAGCGGGGGACTCTCCTACGAGCAGTACTTC.

This clonotype was observed a handful of times. V and J are TRBV28 and TRBJ2-1; perhaps TRBD2 as D (6 bases). Germline CDR1 MDHEN, CDR2 SYDVKM. Trimming pared 3 bases from V and 6 bases from J, leaving 21 bases between. The CDR3 has 17 residues. CDR3 residues: CASSFFLGPRGGNEQFF. The CDR3, as DNA: TGTGCCAGCAGTTTCTTCCTGGGCCCAAGGGGAGGCAATGAGCAGTTCTTC. Full variable domain (rest looked up from reference TRBV28 and TRBJ2-1): DVKVTQSSRYLVKRTGEKVFLECVQDMDHENMFWYRQDPGLGLRLIYFSYDVKMKEKGDIPEGYSVSREKKERFSLILESASTNQTSMYLCASSFFLGPRGGNEQFFGPGTRLTVL.

This clonotype was seen more than once but under ten times. V and J are TRBV5-1 and TRBJ2-1, with TRBD2 matching 8 bases. The CDR3 totals 16 residues. J lost 6 bases, V lost 0 bases, and 8 bases had no gene match. Germline lookup yields CDR1 SGHRS and CDR2 YFSETQ. CDR3 DNA: TGCGCCAGCAGCTTGGTGGGACTAGTATTGAGCAATGAGCAGTTCTTC. Translation: CASSLVGLVLSNEQFF.

There are a few counts of this clonotype. The chain employs TRBV20-1 and TRBJ1-1; D is unclear. Trimming took off 4 bases at V and 0 bases at J, with 6 bases between the two ends. This CDR3 is built from 12 residues. Germline V gene data show CDR1 as DFQATT and CDR2 as SNEGSKA (reference sequence). CDR3 amino acids: CSANSLNTEAFF. DNA for the CDR3: TGCAGTGCTAACAGCTTGAACACTGAAGCTTTCTTT.

This clonotype was seen only a few times. J is TRBJ2-7 and V is TRBV28; weak D call: TRBD1 (5 bases). The V end lost 4 bases, the J end lost 6 bases, and 19 bases lay between the germline ends. This CDR3 has 15 residues. Germline V lookup: CDR1 MDHEN, CDR2 SYDVKM. CDR3 nucleotides: TGTGCCAGCAGTTCCCTCAGGGAACGAGAGCTCGAGCAGTACTTC. It codes for CASSSLRERELEQYF. Filled out from reference TRBV28 and TRBJ2-7, the complete variable domain reads DVKVTQSSRYLVKRTGEKVFLECVQDMDHENMFWYRQDPGLGLRLIYFSYDVKMKEKGDIPEGYSVSREKKERFSLILESASTNQTSMYLCASSSLRERELEQYFGPGTRLTVT.

This clonotype has only one observation. The CDR3 reads CASSEVATLNQPQHF. CDR3 sequence (DNA): TGTGCCAGCAGTGAAGTAGCCACCCTCAATCAGCCCCAGCATTTT. The chain carries TRBV6-1 and TRBJ1-5; no clear D. CDR3 size: 15 residues. Trimming stripped 1 base from V and 3 bases from J, with 10 bases between. CDR1 and CDR2 (germline): MNHNS, SASEGT.

The rearrangement uses TRBV29-1 and TRBJ2-3, with 7 bases identical to TRBD2. CDR3 length: 16 amino acids. J gave up 2 bases and V 3 bases, and 11 bases lay outside the gene matches. Germline V lookup: CDR1 SQVTM, CDR2 ANQGSEA. CDR3 sequence reads: CSVDRSASGYTDTQYF. In DNA form, the CDR3 reads TGCAGCGTTGATCGCTCTGCTAGCGGATACACAGATACGCAGTATTTT.

This clonotype was seen at least ten times. V is TRBV20-1 and J is TRBJ2-3, with D unresolved. The CDR3 totals 12 residues. Germline CDR1 and CDR2: DFQATT and SNEGSKA (reference sequence). Deletions cut 1 base from V and 5 bases from J, with 7 bases between. CDR3 in amino acids: CSARVDLDTQYF. The CDR3 nucleotides read TGCAGTGCTAGAGTAGATTTAGATACGCAGTATTTT.

This chain links TRBV14 with TRBJ1-4; tentative D call: TRBD1 (6 bases). From germline, CDR1 is SGHDN and CDR2 FVKESK. The V gene lost 5 bases and the J gene lost 6 bases, with 13 bases spanning the gap. This CDR3 is 14 amino acids long. CDR3 amino acids: CASSIGGVDEKLFF. The CDR3 nucleotides are TGTGCCAGCAGCATCGGGGGCGTGGATGAAAAACTGTTTTTT. The whole variable domain, remainder taken from reference TRBV14 and TRBJ1-4, is EAGVTQFPSHSVIEKGQTVTLRCDPISGHDNLYWYRRVMGKEIKFLLHFVKESKQDESGMPNNRFLAERTGGTYSTLKVQPAELEDSGVYFCASSIGGVDEKLFFGSGTQLSVL.

This clonotype has a handful of counts. CDR3 amino acids: CASSGGTLGGSPLHF. CDR3 nucleotides: TGTGCCAGCAGCGGAGGGACACTGGGAGGGTCACCCCTCCACTTT. V gene TRBV9 combines with J gene TRBJ1-6, with D possibly matching TRBD1 (6 bases). The ends were cut back, 3 bases at V and 10 bases at J, with 17 bases in the middle. The germline V gene encodes CDR1 SGDLS and CDR2 YYNGEE. The CDR3 runs to 15 residues.

The chain combines TRBV27 with TRBJ2-7; 8 positions match TRBD1. This CDR3 contains 15 residues. CDR1 MNHEY and CDR2 SMNVEV come from the germline V gene (reference sequence). V shed 8 bases, J shed 2 bases, and the junction held 11 bases outside the gene matches. As DNA, the CDR3 is TGTGCCAGCTCCCCCCATGGCAGGGGGCCCTACGAGCAGTACTTC. Translated, it gives CASSPHGRGPYEQYF.